A selection of T cell receptor beta chains follows, all from one sample in a study of regulatory T cells in long-lasting Graves disease. TCRdb re-called the multiplex PCR reads with MiXCR, one entry per CDR3 protein. The sample lists 400,000 to 500,000 distinct CDR3 sequences; more than 20% were seen once. Sequences were derived from peripheral blood mononuclear cells (PBMCs), sampled when the disease was refractory, from a patient treated with antithyroid drugs. The receptors stem from a female donor with Graves disease. Both conserved end residues are trimmed from each CDR3. The order of the fields is J gene, clone size, V gene, CDR3 protein. Where a row states a size, it is once, few, many or the class of an expanded clone; other rows omit it.

>TRBJ2-2|.|TRBV5-1
ASSLNGVRGLAGELF
>TRBJ2-1|few|TRBV3-1
ASSQVNERF
>TRBJ2-7|.|TRBV7-9
ASSSWDGSYEQY
>TRBJ2-1|.|TRBV27
ASSPIAGRGLGEQF
>TRBJ1-1|.|TRBV6-5
ASSYDRSRGTEAF
>TRBJ2-7|many|TRBV7-9
ASSFSPFEQY
>TRBJ1-6|many|TRBV7-2
ASSLATVGVGNSPLH
>TRBJ2-1|.|TRBV14
ASSQDKTSAISNWGEQF
>TRBJ2-2|.|TRBV29-1
SVNSRGTGELF
>TRBJ1-5|few|TRBV24-1
ATSDGAHQH
>TRBJ1-5|.|TRBV7-9
ASSLGNWDQPQH
>TRBJ2-5|.|TRBV24-1
ATRSSGGSETQY
>TRBJ2-2|.|TRBV29-1
SVEGGQGARAGELF
>TRBJ1-2|few|TRBV5-4
ASSLGDRVYGYT
>TRBJ1-1|.|TRBV11-1
ASSLVRGYTEAF
>TRBJ2-5|few|TRBV29-1
SVRNSPAPQETQY
>TRBJ2-7|few|TRBV20-1
SARDFQDFSYEQY
>TRBJ2-6|.|TRBV7-9
ASSLWRGPSGANVLT
>TRBJ1-2|.|TRBV7-2
ASSSGTATYGYT
>TRBJ2-1|.|TRBV20-1
SARGHTDNEQF
>TRBJ1-1|many|TRBV12-3/TRBV12-4
ASSLGRGETEAF
>TRBJ2-7|.|TRBV28
ASSFGPAHYEQY
>TRBJ1-1|many|TRBV9
ASSEVATNTEAF
>TRBJ2-7|few|TRBV7-9
ASSPMDRADEQY
>TRBJ1-4|.|TRBV6-1
ASSTGGFREKLF
>TRBJ1-5|many|TRBV20-1
SAYKAGGRSQPQH
>TRBJ2-2|many|TRBV6-1
ASSPRKGGTGELF
>TRBJ2-2|few|TRBV12-5
ASGLELAGGGGELF
>TRBJ1-1|few|TRBV14
ASSRGRDREAF
>TRBJ2-2|.|TRBV29-1
SVVVFGNTGELF
>TRBJ2-1|many|TRBV7-2
ASSLARGSSYNEQF
>TRBJ2-5|many|TRBV18
ASSPGQETQY
>TRBJ1-1|.|TRBV29-1
SVGGQGPAF
>TRBJ1-3|many|TRBV28
ASSHRNTIY
>TRBJ2-4|many|TRBV7-7
ASSPRRSGPHLAKNIQY
>TRBJ2-3|.|TRBV20-1
SAPNPSSGVTDTQY
>TRBJ2-6|many|TRBV28
ASGRRGAVGANVLT
>TRBJ2-5|few|TRBV6-1
ASNPGTSQETQY
>TRBJ2-7|.|TRBV6-2/TRBV6-3
ASSYVGTGGGLGYEQY
>TRBJ1-2|.|TRBV6-1
ASSRTGPVNHGYT
>TRBJ2-5|few|TRBV30
AWSIQGSQY
>TRBJ1-1|many|TRBV6-1
ASSTGTLNTEAF
>TRBJ2-2|few|TRBV30
AWRQSGELF
>TRBJ2-7|.|TRBV13
ASSARGGEQY
>TRBJ1-1|many|TRBV12-3/TRBV12-4
ASRPRGSTEAF
>TRBJ1-2|few|TRBV7-2
ASSPTMGRGALYGYT
>TRBJ2-1|.|TRBV28
ASSILNYEQF
>TRBJ1-6|many|TRBV3-1
ASSQIDRNSPLH
>TRBJ1-6|.|TRBV4-1
ASSQTWGQDGSPLH
>TRBJ2-3|.|TRBV3-2
ASSPGEDTQY
>TRBJ2-7|few|TRBV9
ASSVGGLTEQY
>TRBJ2-7|many|TRBV18
ASSPDRGTYEQY
>TRBJ2-1|few|TRBV27
ASSLEDSPSYNEQF
>TRBJ1-2|many|TRBV28
ASSSKLYGYT
>TRBJ2-2|.|TRBV6-2/TRBV6-3
ASTNSLWGGTGEPF
>TRBJ2-1|.|TRBV19
ASSIGVTNEQF
>TRBJ1-1|many|TRBV6-5
ASSYSRRTAEAF
>TRBJ1-4|few|TRBV19
ASSRQQGPDGKLF
>TRBJ2-7|many|TRBV2
ASSDVAGSYEQY